One sample yielded the 21 T cell receptor beta chains listed below, sequenced in a study of shared clonotypes between healthy human individuals. Produced via immunoSEQ multiplex PCR; TCRdb's table is partial and in-frame only. The sample yields a few million clones, about 93% seen once. In the naive CD8 group, cells lacked CD45RO and were positively selected for CCR7, so terminally differentiated effector memory CD45RA+ cells were left out. Sequenced material: naive CD8+ T cells from PBMCs. The receptors stem from a young man in good health. Some clones in this sample may be carry-over from other donors' samples.

In its sample, this clone was seen once. The genes are TRBV9 and TRBJ2-7, with 10 bases matching TRBD2. V gave up 4 bases and J gave up 4 bases; unmatched junction bases: 8. The CDR3 is 15 residues long. The germline gives CDR1 SGDLS, CDR2 YYNGEE. The CDR3 loop is CASSTSGTAGYEQYF. Here the CDR3 DNA reads TGTGCCAGCAGCACTAGCGGGACGGCCGGGTACGAGCAGTACTTC.

This clone was seen a handful of times. The V call is TRBV25-1, the J call TRBJ1-1; D ambiguous. The CDR3 consists of 14 residues. In germline, CDR1 is MGHDK, CDR2 SYGVNS. Trimming stripped 2 bases from V and 4 bases from J, with 11 bases between. CDR3 sequence: CASSEGEGGTEAFF. The CDR3 nucleotides read TGTGCCAGCAGTGAAGGCGAGGGAGGCACTGAAGCTTTCTTT.

The chain has TRBV7-9 and TRBJ2-7; no firm D call. The CDR3 consists of 12 residues. The germline V gene has CDR1 SEHNR and CDR2 FQNEAQ (reference sequence). V was shortened by 4 bases and J by 6 bases, with 10 bases between the two germline ends. The CDR3 DNA is TGTGCCAGCAGCTACGGGTCGAGCGAGCAGTACTTC. Translation gives CASSYGSSEQYF.

The V and J genes are TRBV7-9 and TRBJ1-2; D not certain. CDR1 SEHNR and CDR2 FQNEAQ come from the germline V gene (reference sequence). V was shortened by 4 bases and J by 4 bases, with 10 bases between the two germline ends. The CDR3 is 13 residues long. The CDR3 loop reads CASSSMIGYGYTF. The CDR3 DNA follows: TGTGCCAGCAGCTCTATGATAGGCTATGGCTACACCTTC.

V and J are TRBV6-5 and TRBJ2-5; D is perhaps TRBD1 (5 bases). The CDR3 extends over 14 amino acids. V was shortened by 3 bases and J by 9 bases, with 17 bases between the two germline ends. From germline, CDR1 is MNHEY and CDR2 SVGAGI. The CDR3 here is CASSYSGIRRAQYF. The CDR3 DNA is TGTGCCAGCAGTTATTCAGGGATCCGAAGGGCCCAGTACTTC.

V gene TRBV7-2 combines with J gene TRBJ2-5; D uncertain. Looked up from germline, CDR1 is SGHTA and CDR2 is FQGNSA. V lost 1 base and J lost 3, with 9 bases in between. There are 14 residues in the CDR3. The CDR3 region has the DNA TGTGCCAGCAGCTTAGTTGCACCCAAAGAGACCCAGTACTTC. This gives the protein CASSLVAPKETQYF.

The chain employs TRBV7-3 and TRBJ2-7; 8 nucleotides line up with TRBD1. After removal of 3 bases from V and 5 bases from J, the junction contained 9 bases not matched to a gene. CDR1 is SGHTA and CDR2 is FQGTGA in the germline V gene. This CDR3 comprises 15 residues. The CDR3 coding sequence is TGTGCCAGCAGCTTGACCGGGACAGGTATCGACGAGCAGTACTTC. This gives the protein CASSLTGTGIDEQYF.

The V and J genes are TRBV28 and TRBJ1-4; D gene uncertain. The CDR3 totals 18 residues. V lost 5 bases and J lost 3, with 22 bases in between. The germline CDR1 and CDR2 sequences are MDHEN and SYDVKM. CDR3 protein: CASSPTGRAEWANEKLFF. The CDR3 nucleotides are TGTGCCAGCAGTCCTACCGGGAGGGCCGAATGGGCTAATGAAAAACTGTTTTTT.

The chain joins TRBV19 to TRBJ2-1, with 9 bases that match TRBD1. Per germline, CDR1 LNHDA and CDR2 SQIVND (reference sequence). The CDR3 spans 14 residues. V lost 7 bases to trimming and J lost 9 bases; unmatched junction nucleotides: 10. The CDR3: CASTSGQGQGEQFF. CDR3 DNA sequence: TGTGCCAGTACCTCGGGACAGGGACAGGGTGAGCAGTTCTTC.

J is TRBJ2-2 and V is TRBV4-2; D perhaps matches TRBD1 (6 bases). The CDR3 contains 17 residues. Looked up from germline, CDR1 is LGHNA and CDR2 is YNFKEQ. Trimming left V 4 bases short and J 0 bases short, with 15 bases between. DNA for the CDR3: TGTGCCAGCAGCCTAAAACCGGGACACTCGAACACCGGGGAGCTGTTTTTT. This gives the protein CASSLKPGHSNTGELFF.

J is TRBJ2-1 and V is TRBV27, with D possibly TRBD1 on 6 matching bases. V lost 5 bases and J lost 5, with 10 bases in between. CDR1 MNHEY and CDR2 SMNVEV come from the germline V gene (reference sequence). The CDR3 covers 13 residues. The DNA of the CDR3 is TGTGCCAGCAGTCCCGGACAGAACAATGAGCAGTTCTTC. It yields the protein CASSPGQNNEQFF.

CDR3 protein: CASSLPGGDYSGNTIYF. The CDR3 region has the DNA TGTGCCAGCAGCTTGCCGGGCGGCGACTATTCTGGAAACACCATATATTTT. The chain recombines TRBV5-4 with TRBJ1-3, with D uncertain. The germline CDR1 and CDR2 sequences are SGHNT and YYREEE (reference sequence). Trimming left V 1 base short and J 1 base short, with 15 bases between. The CDR3 has 17 amino acids. The full variable domain, its missing parts supplied by reference TRBV5-4 and TRBJ1-3, is ETGVTQSPTHLIKTRGQQVTLRCSSQSGHNTVSWYQQALGQGPQFIFQYYREEENGRGNFPPRFSGLQFPNYSSELNVNALELDDSALYLCASSLPGGDYSGNTIYFGEGSWLTVV.

This clone was seen only a few times. The rearrangement uses TRBV7-9 and TRBJ2-1, with D uncertain. Trimming left V 5 bases short and J 8 bases short, with 7 bases between. The length of the CDR3 is 11 residues. Germline V gives CDR1 SEHNR, CDR2 FQNEAQ (reference sequence). The CDR3: CASSPLDEQFF. The CDR3, as DNA: TGTGCCAGCAGCCCGCTTGATGAGCAGTTCTTC.

A note on this clone: This sample also contains other DNA sequences that code for the same CDR3. This sequence joins TRBV9 and TRBJ2-1; the D is unclear. The CDR3 spans 15 residues. V was cut by 0 bases and J by 2 bases, with 9 bases left in between. Per germline, CDR1 SGDLS and CDR2 YYNGEE. CDR3 DNA sequence: TGTGCCAGCAGCGTAGTTGGCGGCACCTACAATGAGCAGTTCTTC. Translated, it gives CASSVVGGTYNEQFF.

CDR3 sequence (DNA): TGTGCCAGCAGTGGTCTAGCGGGAGTTATCTACAATGAGCAGTTCTTC. This sequence encodes CASSGLAGVIYNEQFF. The chain uses TRBV6-1 and TRBJ2-1; TRBD2 matches 10 bases. Germline assignment: CDR1 MNHNS and CDR2 SASEGT. CDR3 size: 16 residues. V lost 4 bases and J lost 3; bases outside the gene matches: 6.

This chain uses TRBV7-8 with TRBJ1-2, with a possible D match to TRBD1 (6 bases). CDR3 size: 15 residues. Germline assignment: CDR1 SGHVS and CDR2 FQNEAQ. V was pared by 3 bases and J by 7 bases, with 18 bases between. The CDR3 DNA follows: TGTGCCAGCAGCTTGAAAGACAGGCAAAGGGGTGGCTACACCTTC. This sequence encodes CASSLKDRQRGGYTF.

This chain links TRBV10-3 with TRBJ2-7; TRBD2 might be the D (5 bases). CDR3 length: 13 amino acids. Trimming took off 0 bases at V and 4 bases at J, with 7 bases between the two ends. Per germline, CDR1 ENHRY and CDR2 SYGVKD. The CDR3 sequence is CAISESSVYEQYF. The CDR3 bases are TGTGCCATCAGTGAGTCTAGCGTATACGAGCAGTACTTC.

The sample holds one count of this clone. The gene calls are TRBV11-2 and TRBJ1-2, with a possible D match to TRBD1 (5 bases). The germline V gene encodes CDR1 SGHAT and CDR2 FQNNGV. V was shortened by 5 bases and J by 6 bases, with 22 bases between the two germline ends. The CDR3 contains 16 residues. The CDR3 here is CASSHLVRGGSDGYTF. Written as DNA, the CDR3 is TGTGCCAGCAGCCACCTCGTGCGGGGCGGTTCGGATGGCTACACCTTC.

V usage is TRBV9 and J usage is TRBJ2-3; D perhaps matches TRBD2 (5 bases). The ends were cut back, 3 bases at V and 2 bases at J, with 16 bases in the middle. The CDR3 is 16 amino acids. Germline values: CDR1 SGDLS, CDR2 YYNGEE. The chain's CDR3 is CASSAYSRLTTDTQYF. In DNA form, the CDR3 reads TGTGCCAGCAGCGCCTATAGCAGACTAACCACAGATACGCAGTATTTT.

The chain employs TRBV13 and TRBJ2-7, with a possible D match to TRBD2 (6 bases). CDR3 size: 16 residues. V was cut by 5 bases and J by 2 bases, with 19 bases left in between. Germline-derived CDR1 and CDR2 are PRHDT and FYEKMQ (reference sequence). CDR3 DNA sequence: TGTGCCAGCAGCACACTCGCGGGGACGGAAGCCTACGAGCAGTACTTC. It codes for CASSTLAGTEAYEQYF.

This chain joins TRBV28 and TRBJ1-1; D gene ambiguous. The CDR3 length is 14 residues. V was pared by 3 bases and J by 0 bases, with 8 bases between. The germline V gene encodes CDR1 MDHEN and CDR2 SYDVKM. CDR3 nucleotide sequence: TGTGCCAGCAGTTTGATCGGATTGAACACTGAAGCTTTCTTT. Encoded protein: CASSLIGLNTEAFF.